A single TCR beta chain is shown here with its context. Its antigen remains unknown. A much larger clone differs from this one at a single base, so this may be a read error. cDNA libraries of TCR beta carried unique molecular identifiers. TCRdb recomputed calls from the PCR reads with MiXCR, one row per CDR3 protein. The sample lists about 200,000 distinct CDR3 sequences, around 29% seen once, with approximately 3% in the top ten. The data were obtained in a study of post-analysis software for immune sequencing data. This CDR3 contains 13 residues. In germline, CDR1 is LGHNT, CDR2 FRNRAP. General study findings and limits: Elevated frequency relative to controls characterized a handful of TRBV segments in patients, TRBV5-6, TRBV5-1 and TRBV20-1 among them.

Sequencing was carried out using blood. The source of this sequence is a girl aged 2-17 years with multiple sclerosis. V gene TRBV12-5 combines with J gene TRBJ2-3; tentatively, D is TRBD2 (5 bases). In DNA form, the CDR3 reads TGTGCTAGTGGTATAGCTAGCACAAATACGCAGTATTTT. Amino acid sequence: CASGIASTNTQYF.